What follows is one T cell receptor beta chain and its context. Recent vaccinations or acute infections were absent in the healthy HIV-negative adult donors. The source of the sample is a study of shared clonotypes between healthy human individuals. The CDR3 is 15 residues long. With 6 bases removed from V and 4 bases from J, the gap between germline ends came to 18 bases. Germline lookup yields CDR1 SEHNR and CDR2 FQNEAQ (reference sequence). Sequencing was performed with immunoSEQ multiplex PCR; in TCRdb, only in-frame clones are kept and a portion is missing. The sample consists of approximately 720,000 clones, approximately 75% of them appearing once.

The specimen was memory CD4+ T cells sorted from blood. Noted subset: CD45RA-negative fraction. The clonotype was recovered from a woman aged 25 to 39 in good health. V usage is TRBV7-9 and J usage is TRBJ1-1, with D possibly TRBD1 on 6 matching bases. The CDR3, as DNA: TGTGCCAGCAGAATAGGGGGGGCGCTCAGCACTGAAGCTTTCTTT. This sequence encodes CASRIGGALSTEAFF.